This TCR beta chain was identified during a study of T-cell memory formation after mild COVID-19. The CDR3 consists of 16 residues. V was cut by 0 bases and J by 2 bases, with 11 bases left in between. CDR1 and CDR2 from the germline V gene are SGHRS and YFSETQ. This clonotype was detected only a few times. MiXCR, applied by TCRdb to the 5' RACE reads, yields one record per CDR3 protein. The sample shows around 45,000 distinct CDR3 sequences, 7.5% to 10% of them seen only once. The receptor's source is an adult woman who had mild COVID-19 (a few samples of this study predate the infection). Cell type and time point are not known. The rearrangement joins TRBV5-1 to TRBJ2-2; either TRBD1 or TRBD2 may fit D (6 bases each). The sequenced sample consisted of PBMCs or a T cell subset sorted from them (not recorded which). CDR3 in amino acids: CASSLVGGRNTGELFF. CDR3 DNA sequence: TGCGCCAGCAGCTTGGTCGGGGGCCGAAACACCGGGGAGCTGTTTTTT.